Described below is a single T cell receptor beta chain sequence and its context. V dropped 6 bases and J dropped 5 bases, with 20 bases sitting between them. Looked up from germline, CDR1 is SGHNT and CDR2 is YYREEE (reference sequence). The CDR3 is made up of 15 amino acids. In the original processing: From reference gene primer amplification, estimates of nucleated cell counts were derived. Only in-frame clones appear in the TCRdb table, and some are missing; sequencing was by immunoSEQ multiplex PCR. That table supplies the V and J calls and clone size; D and trimming were determined from the DNA. The data hold about 130,000 clones, with approximately 87% observed a single time. These data come from a study of blood T cell repertoires in COVID-19. On the study more broadly: In each case, the material was cDNA or gDNA derived from T cells, B-cell-depleted T cells, or PBMCs.

The receptor was isolated from a human donor in a cohort sampled during active COVID-19. The chain is built from TRBV5-4 and TRBJ2-5, with D tentatively TRBD1 (7 bases). The sample consisted of peripheral blood. The CDR3 region is CASNIGGGSPETQYF. In nucleotides, the CDR3 is TGTGCCAGCAACATCGGAGGGGGCTCACCTGAGACCCAGTACTTC.